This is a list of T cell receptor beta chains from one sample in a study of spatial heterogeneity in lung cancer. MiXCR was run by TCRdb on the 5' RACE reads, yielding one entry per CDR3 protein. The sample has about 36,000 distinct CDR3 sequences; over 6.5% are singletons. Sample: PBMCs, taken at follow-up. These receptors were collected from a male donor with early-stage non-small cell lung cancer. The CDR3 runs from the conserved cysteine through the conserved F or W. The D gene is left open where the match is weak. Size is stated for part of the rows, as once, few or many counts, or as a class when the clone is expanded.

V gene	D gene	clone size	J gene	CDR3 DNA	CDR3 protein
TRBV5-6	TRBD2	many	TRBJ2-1	TGTGCCAGCAGCTTGGTCACGGGACTAGCGGGGCTCCTCTCCTACAATGAGCAGTTCTTC	CASSLVTGLAGLLSYNEQFF
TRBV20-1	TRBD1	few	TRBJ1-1	TGCAGTGCTAGAGATCAGGGACAGGGGGCCCCTGACACTGAAGCTTTCTTT	CSARDQGQGAPDTEAFF
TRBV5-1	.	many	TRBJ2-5	TGCGCCAGCAGCTTCCAAGAGACCCAGTACTTC	CASSFQETQYF
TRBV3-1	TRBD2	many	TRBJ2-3	TGTGCCAGCAGCCAAGACACGGGACTAGCGAACACAGATACGCAGTATTTT	CASSQDTGLANTDTQYF
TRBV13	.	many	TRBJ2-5	TGTGCCAGCAGCTTGGAGATCCAAGAGACCCAGTACTTC	CASSLEIQETQYF
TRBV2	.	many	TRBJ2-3	TGTGCCAGCAGTGAAGCAGAGACAGACTTCACAGATACGCAGTATTTT	CASSEAETDFTDTQYF
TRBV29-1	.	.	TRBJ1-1	TGCAGCGCCGGCCTGAACACTGAAGCTTTCTTT	CSAGLNTEAFF
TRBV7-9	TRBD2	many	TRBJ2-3	TGTGCCAGCAGCCAGGGACTATTTAGCACAGATACGCAGTATTTT	CASSQGLFSTDTQYF
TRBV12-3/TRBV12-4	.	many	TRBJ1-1	TGTGCCAGCAGTTTAACCCGAGTCGGGGGCGAGGGAGCTTTCTTT	CASSLTRVGGEGAFF
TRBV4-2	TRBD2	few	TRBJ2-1	TGTGCCAGCAGCCAGTCCCTAGCGGGGAAATACAATGAGCAGTTCTTC	CASSQSLAGKYNEQFF
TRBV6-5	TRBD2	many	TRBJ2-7	TGTGCCAGCAGTTACAGGGGACTATCCACCTACGAGCAGTACTTC	CASSYRGLSTYEQYF
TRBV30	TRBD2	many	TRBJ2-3	TGTGCCTGGAGCGGAGCTAGCGGGGGAGACACAGATACGCAGTATTTT	CAWSGASGGDTDTQYF
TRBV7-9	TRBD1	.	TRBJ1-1	TGTGCCAGCAGCTCACACAGGGGCATGAACACTGAAGCTTTCTTT	CASSSHRGMNTEAFF
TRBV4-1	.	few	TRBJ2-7	TGCGCCAGCAGCCAAGATGTGGCCATCAGCGAGCAGTACTTC	CASSQDVAISEQYF
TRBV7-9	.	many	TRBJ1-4	TGTGCCAGCAGCCCCAGGACCGTAGTGGCGGAAAAACTGTTTTTT	CASSPRTVVAEKLFF
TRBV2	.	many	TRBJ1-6	TGTGCCAGCAGTCTACAGGGAGGGTCCTATAATTCACCCCTCCACTTT	CASSLQGGSYNSPLHF
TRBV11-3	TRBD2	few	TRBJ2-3	TGTGCCAGCAGCTTAGGGCTAGCGGGGGACACAGATACGCAGTATTTT	CASSLGLAGDTDTQYF
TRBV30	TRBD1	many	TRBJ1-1	TGTGCCTGGAGTGCAGGGGGCCTCACTGAAGCTTTCTTT	CAWSAGGLTEAFF
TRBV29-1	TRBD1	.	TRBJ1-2	TGCAGCGTTGAGGCGACTGACAGGGACGGGTATGGCTACACCTTC	CSVEATDRDGYGYTF
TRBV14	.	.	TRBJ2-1	TGTGCCAGCAGCCCCCCCAGTGTGTTATACAATGAGCAGTTCTTC	CASSPPSVLYNEQFF
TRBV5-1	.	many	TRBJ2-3	TGCGCCAGCAGCTTGGGGGGGAAAGATACGCAGTATTTT	CASSLGGKDTQYF
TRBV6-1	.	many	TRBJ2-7	TGTGCCAGCAGTGATGCTAGGGAGCAGTACTTC	CASSDAREQYF
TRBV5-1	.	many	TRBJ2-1	TGCGCCAGCAGCTTAAGCCAGGGGGGGATCTACAATGAGCAGTTCTTC	CASSLSQGGIYNEQFF
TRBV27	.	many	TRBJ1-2	TGTGCCAGCAGTTCCTCAGCGAGCTATGGCTACACCTTC	CASSSSASYGYTF
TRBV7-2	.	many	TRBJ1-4	TGTGCCAGCAGCTACAACAGGAGAGGGGAAAAACTGTTTTTT	CASSYNRRGEKLFF
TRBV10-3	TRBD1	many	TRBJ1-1	TGTGCCATCAGTGAGTCGACCAGGGGGGTACTGAACACTGAAGCTTTCTTT	CAISESTRGVLNTEAFF
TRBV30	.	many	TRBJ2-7	TGTGCCTGGAGTGATTTGCGGGAATCCTACGAGCAGTACTTC	CAWSDLRESYEQYF
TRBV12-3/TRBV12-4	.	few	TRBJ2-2	TGTGCCAGCAGTTTTAGGAGAGAAACCGGGGAGCTGTTTTTT	CASSFRRETGELFF
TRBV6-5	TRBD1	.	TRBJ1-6	TGTGCCAGCAGTGTGACAGGGACAGACTCCTATAATTCACCCCTCCACTTT	CASSVTGTDSYNSPLHF
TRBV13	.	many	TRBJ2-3	TGTGCCAGCAGATCAGCTAGCGGCACAGATACGCAGTATTTT	CASRSASGTDTQYF
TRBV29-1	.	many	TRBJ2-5	TGCAGCGCCGCGGGTTGGGAGACCCAGTACTTC	CSAAGWETQYF
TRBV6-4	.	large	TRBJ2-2	TGTGCCAGCAGGAGGGTTAACACCGGGGAGCTGTTTTTT	CASRRVNTGELFF
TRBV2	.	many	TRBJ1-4	TGTGCCAGCAGTGACTATCGCGGCAGCGCGTCAACTAATGAAAAACTGTTTTTT	CASSDYRGSASTNEKLFF
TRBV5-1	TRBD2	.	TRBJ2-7	TGCGCCAGCAGCTTGGGGGGACTACCATCCTACGAGCAGTACTTC	CASSLGGLPSYEQYF
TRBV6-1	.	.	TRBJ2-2	TGTGCCAGCAGTGACCCCAGCACCGAGCTGTTTTTT	CASSDPSTELFF
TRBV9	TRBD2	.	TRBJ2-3	TGTGGCAGCAGCCCTGGACTAGTGGGGGGGGATACGCAGTATTTT	CGSSPGLVGGDTQYF
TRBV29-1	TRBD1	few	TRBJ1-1	TGCAGCGTTGGAGGGACAGCGAACACTGAAGCTTTCTTT	CSVGGTANTEAFF
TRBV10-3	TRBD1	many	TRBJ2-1	TGTGCCATCAGCCCGGGACAGGGCTTTAGAGATGAGCAGTTCTTC	CAISPGQGFRDEQFF
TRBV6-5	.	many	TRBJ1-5	TGTGCCAGCAGTTACTCCCAGAATAGCAATCAGCCCCAGCATTTT	CASSYSQNSNQPQHF
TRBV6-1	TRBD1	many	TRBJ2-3	TGTGCCAGCAGTGACCGGACAGGGGGCCCAGATACGCAGTATTTT	CASSDRTGGPDTQYF
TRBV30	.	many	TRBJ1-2	TGTGCCTGGAGTGTAGGAACCGGAATCAAGTATGGCTACACCTTC	CAWSVGTGIKYGYTF
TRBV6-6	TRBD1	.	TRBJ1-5	TGTGCCAGCAGGCAAGGGACAGCGACTGATCAGCCCCAGCATTTT	CASRQGTATDQPQHF